This T cell receptor (beta chain) derives from a study of T cells in localized non-small cell lung cancer. V lost 5 bases, J lost 3 bases, and 11 bases lay in between. This CDR3 contains 14 residues. Germline V gene sequence: CDR1 MRHNA, CDR2 SNTAGT. The assay was immunoSEQ multiplex PCR, and TCRdb's table has in-frame clones only and misses some. The sample contains nearly 35,000 clones, more than 70% of which appear only once. To note about this clone: Its cognate antigen is unknown.

General observations from the study: Longer survival (overall) was linked to higher T cell density in blood. Investigators sequenced only a single tumor region, leaving heterogeneity possible. The appearance of a median approximately 57 of the top 100 tumor clones was seen in adjacent lung. Adjacent uninvolved lung had the highest clonality, suggesting focused antigen responses.

This specimen consisted of peripheral blood, obtained before any cancer treatment. The clonotype originates from a woman aged 35-75 years with stage I lung adenocarcinoma. This chain joins TRBV6-4 and TRBJ2-1; a possible D gene is TRBD2 (6 bases). DNA for the CDR3: TGTGCCAGCAGTTTCGGGGGTATCTACAATGAGCAGTTCTTC. This codes for CASSFGGIYNEQFF.